This entry lists 22 T cell receptor beta chains sequenced from one sample in a study of T cells in narcolepsy. Sequenced by immunoSEQ multiplex PCR; TCRdb stores in-frame clones only, minus some. Of fewer than 35,000 clones in the sample, roughly four fifths were seen once. The sample was CD45RA- memory CD4+ T cells from PBMCs. The receptor set was obtained from a human donor with narcolepsy.

Concerning this clone itself: A read error may account for a junction end that differs from germline. The CDR3 loop reads CASRTDYNSPLHF. DNA for the CDR3: TGTGCCAGCAGGACAGATTATAATTCACCCCTCCACTTT. The gene calls are TRBV4-1 and TRBJ1-6, with D perhaps matching TRBD1 (6 bases). The CDR3 is 13 amino acids. CDR1 and CDR2 from the germline V gene are MGHRA and YSYEKL.

The chain has TRBV5-5 and TRBJ2-3; tentatively, D is TRBD2 (6 bases). The CDR3 covers 15 residues. Deletions cut 0 bases from V and 1 base from J, with 9 bases between. Germline V gene sequence: CDR1 SGHKS, CDR2 YYEKEE (reference sequence). CDR3 residues: CASSLDGSRTDTQYF. In nucleotides, the CDR3 is TGTGCCAGCAGCTTGGACGGGAGCCGCACAGATACGCAGTATTTT.

Turning to this clone: Other DNA sequences from this sample encode an identical CDR3 as well. V usage is TRBV2 and J usage is TRBJ1-2; TRBD1 might be the D (5 bases). V was cut by 4 bases and J by 5 bases, with 8 bases left in between. The CDR3 totals 12 residues. The V gene's germline CDR1 is SNHLY and CDR2 FYNNEI. The CDR3 here is CASSGDSYGYTF. The CDR3 region has the DNA TGTGCCAGCAGTGGAGACAGTTATGGCTACACCTTC. The complete variable domain, with remaining parts taken from reference TRBV2 and TRBJ1-2, reads EPEVTQTPSHQVTQMGQEVILRCVPISNHLYFYWYRQILGQKVEFLVSFYNNEISEKSEIFDDQFSVERPDGSNFTLKIRSTKLEDSAMYFCASSGDSYGYTFGSGTRLTVV.

The chain uses TRBV7-2 and TRBJ1-5, with 7 nucleotides matching TRBD1. CDR1 SGHTA and CDR2 FQGNSA come from the germline V gene. V trimming: 5 bases; J trimming: 0 bases; junction bases outside the gene matches: 4. The CDR3 is made up of 15 amino acids. In nucleotides, the CDR3 is TGTGCCAGCAGCAAGACAGGGAATAGCAATCAGCCCCAGCATTTT. Translation: CASSKTGNSNQPQHF. The full variable domain, rest sourced from reference TRBV7-2 and TRBJ1-5, is GAGVSQSPSNKVTEKGKDVELRCDPISGHTALYWYRQSLGQGLEFLIYFQGNSAPDKSGLPSDRFSAERTGGSVSTLTIQRTQQEDSAVYLCASSKTGNSNQPQHFGDGTRLSIL.

The V call is TRBV5-1, the J call TRBJ1-1; the D is unclear. CDR1 and CDR2 (germline): SGHRS, YFSETQ. V was trimmed by 7 bases and J by 2 bases, leaving 15 bases between them. CDR3 length: 14 amino acids. The CDR3 DNA reads TGCGCCAGCCACAGCAAACACCTCAACACTGAAGCTTTCTTT. This codes for CASHSKHLNTEAFF.

The chain employs TRBV14 and TRBJ2-4; D gene ambiguous. The CDR3 sequence is 17 residues long. From germline, CDR1 is SGHDN and CDR2 FVKESK. Trimming shortened V by 5 bases and J by 0 bases, and 17 bases separated the two germline ends. CDR3 sequence reads: CASSSTFGPIAKNIQYF. DNA of the CDR3: TGTGCCAGCAGCTCCACTTTCGGGCCAATAGCCAAAAACATTCAGTACTTC.

This clone was seen once. The chain combines TRBV4-2 with TRBJ2-1; weak D call: TRBD1 (6 bases). V was cut by 0 bases and J by 10 bases, with 19 bases left in between. The CDR3 extends over 16 amino acids. CDR1 is LGHNA, CDR2 YNFKEQ, per germline. CDR3 protein: CASSQDLTRGQGEQFF. CDR3 coding DNA: TGTGCCAGCAGCCAAGATCTTACCAGGGGACAAGGCGAGCAGTTCTTC.

This clone was recorded a few times. The same CDR3 also results from other DNA sequences found in this sample. The chain uses TRBV9 and TRBJ1-1; D might be TRBD1 (6 bases). Per the germline V gene, CDR1 is SGDLS and CDR2 is YYNGEE. The ends were cut back, 4 bases at V and 5 bases at J, with 12 bases in the middle. The CDR3 has 13 residues. The CDR3 reads CASSPGDDTEAFF. The CDR3 coding sequence is TGTGCCAGCAGCCCAGGGGACGATACTGAAGCTTTCTTT.

The genes are TRBV7-6 and TRBJ1-1; D not resolved. The CDR3 runs to 13 residues. CDR1 is SGHVS, CDR2 FNYEAQ, per germline. Trimming shortened V by 5 bases and J by 4 bases, and 11 bases separated the two germline ends. Here the CDR3 DNA reads TGTGCCAGCAGCCCCGCACGAGGCACTGAAGCTTTCTTT. This translates into CASSPARGTEAFF.

The V gene is TRBV25-1, the J gene TRBJ2-1, with D perhaps matching TRBD1 (6 bases). Germline assignment: CDR1 MGHDK and CDR2 SYGVNS. The CDR3 consists of 15 residues. V was pared by 2 bases and J by 9 bases, with 17 bases between. The CDR3 DNA reads TGTGCCAGCAGTGAACCTAACAGGGCCGGCAGTGAGCAGTTCTTC. This translates into CASSEPNRAGSEQFF.

The chain has TRBV18 and TRBJ1-3; 7 bases match TRBD1. This CDR3 is built from 15 residues. V dropped 1 base and J dropped 7; count of bases not matched to a gene: 7. Germline V gives CDR1 KGHSH, CDR2 LQKENI. CDR3 protein: CASSPRDSSSNTIYF. The CDR3 coding sequence is TGTGCCAGCTCACCACGGGACAGTTCGTCGAACACCATATATTTT.

The rearrangement links TRBV6-6 to TRBJ1-1; tentatively, D is TRBD1 (5 bases). The CDR3 consists of 15 residues. CDR1 and CDR2 (germline): MNHNY, SVGAGI (reference sequence). Trimming removed 7 bases at V and 5 bases at J, with 20 bases between. As DNA, the CDR3 is TGTGCCAGCACCTCTTTGGGGGAGGGGAGTACTGAAGCTTTCTTT. It is translated as CASTSLGEGSTEAFF.

The rearrangement uses TRBV10-1 and TRBJ1-1; D remains ambiguous. This CDR3 has 12 residues. Trimming stripped 6 bases from V and 1 base from J, with 6 bases between. Germline-derived CDR1 and CDR2 are WNHNN and SYGVQD (reference sequence). Written as DNA, the CDR3 is TGCGCCAGCAGCCAGAAGAACACTGAAGCTTTCTTT. Its protein is CASSQKNTEAFF.

The chain couples TRBV5-4 to TRBJ1-1, with D maybe TRBD1 (6 bases). Between the trimmed V and J ends, which lost 4 bases and 1 base, there was a span of 14 bases. The length of the CDR3 is 15 residues. CDR1 SGHNT and CDR2 YYREEE come from the germline V gene (reference sequence). CDR3 loop: CASSRNRDSNTEAFF. CDR3 nucleotides: TGTGCCAGCAGCCGTAACAGGGACTCGAACACTGAAGCTTTCTTT.

The genes are TRBV30 and TRBJ2-2; weak D call: TRBD1 (6 bases). V was clipped by 5 bases and J by 0 bases, with 10 bases between them. From germline, CDR1 is GTSNPN and CDR2 SVGIG (reference sequence). This CDR3 spans 14 amino acids. The CDR3 protein is CAWGTNTNTGELFF. The CDR3 DNA reads as TGTGCCTGGGGGACAAATACGAACACCGGGGAGCTGTTTTTT.

The chain is built from TRBV7-9 and TRBJ1-1; D unresolved. CDR3 length: 13 residues. V was shortened by 7 bases and J by 1 base, with 10 bases between the two germline ends. Per the germline V gene, CDR1 is SEHNR and CDR2 is FQNEAQ (reference sequence). DNA for the CDR3: TGTGCCAGCACCCAGTCCGGGAACACTGAAGCTTTCTTT. As protein: CASTQSGNTEAFF.

The sample holds a few counts of this clone. The CDR3 reads CASSPYEDQPQHF. The DNA for the CDR3 is TGTGCCAGCAGCCCCTATGAGGACCAGCCCCAGCATTTT. The chain couples TRBV2 to TRBJ1-5; no reliable D call. This CDR3 spans 13 amino acids. Trimming removed 6 bases at V and 7 bases at J, with 13 bases between. Germline CDR1 reads SNHLY; CDR2 reads FYNNEI.

The genes are TRBV5-4 and TRBJ2-5; 7 nucleotides agree with TRBD2. The DNA end lines up better with TRBJ2-7; the J call may be wrong. In germline, CDR1 is SGHNT, CDR2 YYREEE (reference sequence). CDR3 length: 13 amino acids. The CDR3: CASSLSGGNEQYF. Here the CDR3 DNA reads TGTGCCAGCAGCTTGTCCGGGGGGAACGAGCAGTACTTC.

This clone was found a few times. V gene TRBV10-2 combines with J gene TRBJ2-1; D is unresolved. Germline V gene sequence: CDR1 WSHSY, CDR2 SAAADI. The CDR3 runs 12 residues. V lost 5 bases to trimming and J lost 10 bases, with 12 bases between them. The DNA of the CDR3 is TGCGCCAGCAGTCCCGATCTTGGGGAGCAGTTCTTC. It encodes CASSPDLGEQFF.

The chain recombines TRBV7-3 with TRBJ2-5; 8 bases are shared with TRBD2. After removal of 3 bases from V and 5 bases from J, the junction contained 8 bases not matched to a gene. The germline V gene has CDR1 SGHTA and CDR2 FQGTGA. This CDR3 is 15 amino acids long. The CDR3 reads CASSFQGSGAETQYF. The CDR3, as DNA: TGTGCCAGCAGCTTTCAGGGTAGCGGGGCGGAGACCCAGTACTTC.

V is TRBV5-1 and J is TRBJ1-3; D is unresolved. The CDR3 spans 15 residues. V shed 0 bases and J shed 6 bases, with 13 bases lying between them. CDR1 is SGHRS and CDR2 is YFSETQ in the germline V gene. The CDR3 region is CASSLAIGGLNTIYF. The CDR3 bases are TGCGCCAGCAGCTTGGCCATCGGAGGGCTAAACACCATATATTTT. The whole variable domain, filled in from reference TRBV5-1 and TRBJ1-3, reads KAGVTQTPRYLIKTRGQQVTLSCSPISGHRSVSWYQQTPGQGLQFLFEYFSETQRNKGNFPGRFSGRQFSNSRSEMNVSTLELGDSALYLCASSLAIGGLNTIYFGEGSWLTVV.

The genes are TRBV5-1 and TRBJ2-3, with 16 positions matching TRBD2. Trimming removed 4 bases from V and 3 bases from J; junction bases left unmatched: 14. The germline V gene encodes CDR1 SGHRS and CDR2 YFSETQ. This CDR3 contains 20 residues. CDR3 nucleotides: TGCGCCAGCAGCAGAGCCTATGGGACTAGCGGGGGGGCCCGTACAGATACGCAGTATTTT. Its protein product is CASSRAYGTSGGARTDTQYF.